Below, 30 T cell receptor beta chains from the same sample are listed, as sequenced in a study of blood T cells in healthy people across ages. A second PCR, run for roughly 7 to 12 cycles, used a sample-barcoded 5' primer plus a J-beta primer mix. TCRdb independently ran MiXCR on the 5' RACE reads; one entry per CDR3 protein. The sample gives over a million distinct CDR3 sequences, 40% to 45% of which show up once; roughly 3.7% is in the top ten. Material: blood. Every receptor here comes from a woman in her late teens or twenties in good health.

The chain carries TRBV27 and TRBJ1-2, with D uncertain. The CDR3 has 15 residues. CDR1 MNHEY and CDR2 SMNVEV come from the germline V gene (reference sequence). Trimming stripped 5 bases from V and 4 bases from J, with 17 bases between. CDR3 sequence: CASSLSEPRLYGYTF. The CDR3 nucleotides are TGTGCCAGCAGTCTTTCCGAACCGCGACTCTATGGCTACACCTTC.

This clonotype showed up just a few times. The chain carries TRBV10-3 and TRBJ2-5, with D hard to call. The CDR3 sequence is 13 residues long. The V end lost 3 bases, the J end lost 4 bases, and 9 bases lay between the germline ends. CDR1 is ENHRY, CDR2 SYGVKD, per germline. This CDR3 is CAISDVGPETQYF. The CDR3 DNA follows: TGTGCCATCAGTGATGTGGGCCCAGAGACCCAGTACTTC.

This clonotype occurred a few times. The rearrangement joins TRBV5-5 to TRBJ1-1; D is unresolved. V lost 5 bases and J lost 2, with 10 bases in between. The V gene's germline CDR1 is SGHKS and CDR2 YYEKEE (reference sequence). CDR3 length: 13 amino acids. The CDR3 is CASRWGLNTEAFF. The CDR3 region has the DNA TGTGCCAGCAGGTGGGGTCTTAACACTGAAGCTTTCTTT.

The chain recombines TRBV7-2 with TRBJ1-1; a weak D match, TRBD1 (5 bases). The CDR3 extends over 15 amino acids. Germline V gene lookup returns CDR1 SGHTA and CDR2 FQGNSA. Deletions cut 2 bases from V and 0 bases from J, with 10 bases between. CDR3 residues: CASSLNPGMNTEAFF. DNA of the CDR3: TGTGCCAGCAGCTTAAACCCAGGGATGAACACTGAAGCTTTCTTT.

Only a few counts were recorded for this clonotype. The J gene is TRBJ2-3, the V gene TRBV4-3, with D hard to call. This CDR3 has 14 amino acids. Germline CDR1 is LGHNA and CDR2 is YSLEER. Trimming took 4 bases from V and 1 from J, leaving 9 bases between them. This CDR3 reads CASSRSRRTDTQYF. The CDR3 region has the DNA TGCGCCAGCAGCCGGAGCCGACGCACAGATACGCAGTATTTT.

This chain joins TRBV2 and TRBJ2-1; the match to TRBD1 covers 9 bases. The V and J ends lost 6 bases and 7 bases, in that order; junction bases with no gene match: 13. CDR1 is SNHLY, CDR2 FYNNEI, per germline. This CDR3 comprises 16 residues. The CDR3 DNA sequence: TGTGCCAGCAGCGCCATCGGACAGGGGAAAATAAATGAGCAGTTCTTC. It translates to CASSAIGQGKINEQFF.

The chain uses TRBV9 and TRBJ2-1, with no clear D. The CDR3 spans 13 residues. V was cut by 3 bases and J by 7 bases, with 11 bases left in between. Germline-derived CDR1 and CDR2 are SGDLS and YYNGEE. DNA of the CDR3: TGTGCCAGCAGCGCCACGAGTGATAATGAGCAGTTCTTC. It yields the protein CASSATSDNEQFF.

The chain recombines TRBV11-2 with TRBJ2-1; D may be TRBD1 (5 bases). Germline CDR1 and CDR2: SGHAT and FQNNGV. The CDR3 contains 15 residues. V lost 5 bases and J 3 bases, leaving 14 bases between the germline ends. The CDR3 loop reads CASSPRQNDYNEQFF. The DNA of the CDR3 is TGTGCCAGCAGCCCACGACAGAACGACTACAATGAGCAGTTCTTC.

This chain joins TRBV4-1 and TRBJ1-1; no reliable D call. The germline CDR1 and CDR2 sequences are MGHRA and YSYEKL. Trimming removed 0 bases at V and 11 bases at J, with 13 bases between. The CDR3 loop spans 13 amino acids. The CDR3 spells CASSQDFGVRAFF. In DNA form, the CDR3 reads TGCGCCAGCAGCCAAGATTTCGGGGTGCGGGCTTTCTTT.

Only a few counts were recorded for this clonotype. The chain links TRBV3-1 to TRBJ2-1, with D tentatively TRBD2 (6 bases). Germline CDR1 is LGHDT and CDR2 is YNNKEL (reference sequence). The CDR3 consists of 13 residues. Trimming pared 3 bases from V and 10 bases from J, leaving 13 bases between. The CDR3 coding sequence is TGTGCCAGCAGCCAGACTAGGTCGTACGAGCAGTTCTTC. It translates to CASSQTRSYEQFF.

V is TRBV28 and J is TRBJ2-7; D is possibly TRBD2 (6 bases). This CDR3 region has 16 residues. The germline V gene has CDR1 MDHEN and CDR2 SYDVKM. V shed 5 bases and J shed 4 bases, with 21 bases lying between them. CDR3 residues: CASSTGLLPVGYEQYF. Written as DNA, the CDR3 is TGTGCCAGCAGTACGGGACTCCTACCCGTAGGATACGAGCAGTACTTC.

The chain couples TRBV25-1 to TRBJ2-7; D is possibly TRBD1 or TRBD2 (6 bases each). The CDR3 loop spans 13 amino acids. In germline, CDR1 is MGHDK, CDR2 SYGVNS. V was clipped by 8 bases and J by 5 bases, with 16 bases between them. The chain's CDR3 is CASAARGRNEQYF. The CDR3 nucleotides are TGTGCCAGCGCTGCTAGGGGGAGGAACGAGCAGTACTTC.

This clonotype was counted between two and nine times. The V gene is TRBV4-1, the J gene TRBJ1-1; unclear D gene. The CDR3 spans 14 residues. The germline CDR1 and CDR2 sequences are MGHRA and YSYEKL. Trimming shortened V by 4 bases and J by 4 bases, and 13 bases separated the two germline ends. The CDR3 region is CASSLVAWGTEAFF. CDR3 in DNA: TGCGCCAGCAGCCTCGTCGCTTGGGGCACTGAAGCTTTCTTT.

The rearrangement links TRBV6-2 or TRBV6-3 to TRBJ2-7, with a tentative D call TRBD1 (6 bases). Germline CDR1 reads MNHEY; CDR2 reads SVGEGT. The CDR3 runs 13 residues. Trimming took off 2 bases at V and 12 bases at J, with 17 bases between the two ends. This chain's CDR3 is CASSYDRRFSMYF. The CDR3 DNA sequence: TGTGCCAGCAGTTACGACAGGAGATTTTCCATGTACTTC.

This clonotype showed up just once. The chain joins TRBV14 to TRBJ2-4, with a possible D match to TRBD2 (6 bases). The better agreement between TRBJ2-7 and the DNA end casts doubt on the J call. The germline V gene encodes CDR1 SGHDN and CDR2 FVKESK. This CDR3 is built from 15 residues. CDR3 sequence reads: CASSSRVSGTYEQYF. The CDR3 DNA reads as TGTGCCAGCAGCTCAAGGGTTAGCGGCACCTACGAGCAGTACTTC.

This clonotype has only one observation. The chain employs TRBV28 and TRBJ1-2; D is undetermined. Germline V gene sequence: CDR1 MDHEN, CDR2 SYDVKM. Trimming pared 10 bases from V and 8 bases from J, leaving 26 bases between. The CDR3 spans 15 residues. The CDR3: CATLRSTASREGYTF. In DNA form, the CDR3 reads TGTGCCACCTTAAGGAGCACGGCCAGCCGGGAGGGCTACACCTTC.

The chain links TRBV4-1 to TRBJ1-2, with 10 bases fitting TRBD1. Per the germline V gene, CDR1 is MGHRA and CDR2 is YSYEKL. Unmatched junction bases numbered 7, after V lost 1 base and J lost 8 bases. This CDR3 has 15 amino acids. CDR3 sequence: CASSQGDRGKAGYTF. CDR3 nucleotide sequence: TGCGCCAGCAGCCAAGGGGACAGGGGTAAAGCGGGCTACACCTTC.

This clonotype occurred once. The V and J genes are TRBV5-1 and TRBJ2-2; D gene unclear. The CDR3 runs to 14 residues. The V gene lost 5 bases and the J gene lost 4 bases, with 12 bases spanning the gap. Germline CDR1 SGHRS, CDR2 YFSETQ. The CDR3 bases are TGCGCCAGCAGGGGTCTTAGTGGCACCGGGGAGCTGTTTTTT. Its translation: CASRGLSGTGELFF. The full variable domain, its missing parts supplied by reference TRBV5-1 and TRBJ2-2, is KAGVTQTPRYLIKTRGQQVTLSCSPISGHRSVSWYQQTPGQGLQFLFEYFSETQRNKGNFPGRFSGRQFSNSRSEMNVSTLELGDSALYLCASRGLSGTGELFFGEGSRLTVL.

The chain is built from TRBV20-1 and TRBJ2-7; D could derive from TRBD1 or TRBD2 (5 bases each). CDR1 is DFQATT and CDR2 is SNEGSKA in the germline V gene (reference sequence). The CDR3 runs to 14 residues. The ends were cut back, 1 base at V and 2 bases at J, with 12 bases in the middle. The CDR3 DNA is TGCAGTGCTAGAGCGGGCTGGGACGCCTACGAGCAGTACTTC. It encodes CSARAGWDAYEQYF.

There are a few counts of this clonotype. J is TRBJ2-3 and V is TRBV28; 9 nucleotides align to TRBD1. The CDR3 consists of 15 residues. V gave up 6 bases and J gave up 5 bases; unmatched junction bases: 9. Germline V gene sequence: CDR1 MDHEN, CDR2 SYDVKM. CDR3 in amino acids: CASSRHRGQQDTQYF. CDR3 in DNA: TGTGCCAGCAGCCGACACAGGGGGCAGCAAGATACGCAGTATTTT.

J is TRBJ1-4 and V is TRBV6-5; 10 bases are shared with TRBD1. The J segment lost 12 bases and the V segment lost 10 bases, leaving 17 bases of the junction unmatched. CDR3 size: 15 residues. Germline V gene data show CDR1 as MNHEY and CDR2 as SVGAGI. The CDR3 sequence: CATCSFGTGAGELFF. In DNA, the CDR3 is TGTGCCACGTGTTCATTCGGGACAGGGGCAGGGGAACTGTTTTTT.

The CDR3 bases are TGTGCCAGCAGGAGAAACAGGTACGAGCAGTACTTC. As protein: CASRRNRYEQYF. The chain carries TRBV6-2 or TRBV6-3 and TRBJ2-4; TRBD1 might be the D (5 bases). Near its end, the DNA agrees better with TRBJ2-7, so the J call may be wrong. Per germline, CDR1 MNHEY and CDR2 SVGEGT. CDR3 length equals 12 residues.

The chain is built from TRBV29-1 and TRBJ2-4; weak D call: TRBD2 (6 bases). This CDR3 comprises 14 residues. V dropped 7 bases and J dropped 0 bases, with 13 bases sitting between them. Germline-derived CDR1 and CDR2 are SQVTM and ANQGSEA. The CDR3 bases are TGCAGCGCCGCGGAGGGCTTAGCCAAAAACATTCAGTACTTC. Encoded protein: CSAAEGLAKNIQYF.

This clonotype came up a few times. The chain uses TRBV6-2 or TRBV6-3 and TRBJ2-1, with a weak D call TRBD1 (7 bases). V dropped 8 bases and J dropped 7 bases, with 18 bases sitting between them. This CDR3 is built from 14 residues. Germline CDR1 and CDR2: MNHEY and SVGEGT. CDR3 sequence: CASRRWTGGNEQFF. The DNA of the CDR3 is TGTGCCAGCCGTCGGTGGACAGGAGGGAATGAGCAGTTCTTC.

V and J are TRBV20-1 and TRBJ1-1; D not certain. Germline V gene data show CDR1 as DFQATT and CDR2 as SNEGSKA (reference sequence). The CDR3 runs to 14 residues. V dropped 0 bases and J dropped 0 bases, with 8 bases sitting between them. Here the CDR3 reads CSAREERLNTEAFF. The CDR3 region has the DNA TGCAGTGCTAGAGAGGAACGATTGAACACTGAAGCTTTCTTT.

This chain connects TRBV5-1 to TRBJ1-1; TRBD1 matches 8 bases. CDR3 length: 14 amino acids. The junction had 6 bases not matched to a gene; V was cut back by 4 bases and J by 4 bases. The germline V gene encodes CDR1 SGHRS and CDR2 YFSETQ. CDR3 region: CASSARQGTTEAFF. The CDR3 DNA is TGCGCCAGCAGCGCCAGACAGGGGACCACTGAAGCTTTCTTT.

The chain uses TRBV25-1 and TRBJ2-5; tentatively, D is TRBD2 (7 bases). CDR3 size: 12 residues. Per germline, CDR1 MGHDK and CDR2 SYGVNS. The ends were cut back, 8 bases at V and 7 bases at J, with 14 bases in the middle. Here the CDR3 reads CASGGGAGTQYF. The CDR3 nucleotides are TGTGCCAGCGGAGGGGGGGCTGGGACCCAGTACTTC.

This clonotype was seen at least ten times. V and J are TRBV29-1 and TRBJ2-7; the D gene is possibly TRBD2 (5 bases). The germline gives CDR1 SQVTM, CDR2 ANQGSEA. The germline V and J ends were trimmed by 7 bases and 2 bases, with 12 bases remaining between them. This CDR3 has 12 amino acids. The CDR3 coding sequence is TGCAGCGCCGGAGGACTCACCTACGAGCAGTACTTC. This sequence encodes CSAGGLTYEQYF.

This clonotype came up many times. CDR3 sequence (DNA): TGCGCCAGCAGTGGAGACAGCTCCTACGAGCAGTACTTC. Translated, it gives CASSGDSSYEQYF. J is TRBJ2-7 and V is TRBV5-1, with a weak D call TRBD1 (5 bases). The CDR3 contains 13 residues. V dropped 5 bases and J dropped 0 bases, with 9 bases sitting between them. Germline CDR1 SGHRS, CDR2 YFSETQ. Combining the CDR3 with reference TRBV5-1 and TRBJ2-7 gives the whole variable domain KAGVTQTPRYLIKTRGQQVTLSCSPISGHRSVSWYQQTPGQGLQFLFEYFSETQRNKGNFPGRFSGRQFSNSRSEMNVSTLELGDSALYLCASSGDSSYEQYFGPGTRLTVT.

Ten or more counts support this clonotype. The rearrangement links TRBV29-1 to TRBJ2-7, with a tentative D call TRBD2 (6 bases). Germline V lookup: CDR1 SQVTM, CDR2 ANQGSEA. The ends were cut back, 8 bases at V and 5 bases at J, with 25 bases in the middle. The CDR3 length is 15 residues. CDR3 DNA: TGCAGCTGTACTTCCGGGACTGGGGTAGTCAACGAGCAGTACTTC. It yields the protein CSCTSGTGVVNEQYF.